This is a list of T cell receptor beta chains from one sample in a study of regulatory T cells in long-lasting Graves disease. TCRdb passed the multiplex PCR reads through MiXCR, listing each CDR3 protein once. The sample includes 680,000 or so distinct CDR3 sequences, about 15% of them seen just once. These same data were also listed under a study on T cells in Graves' hyperthyroidism and ophthalmopathy.

Sequencing was performed on peripheral blood mononuclear cells (PBMCs), taken at new diagnosis, from a patient treated with antithyroid drugs. These receptors all stem from a woman aged 25 to 45 with Graves disease. Both conserved end residues are part of each CDR3. A D gene is named only where the DNA matches it firmly. Some rows mark clone size as missing; the rest say once, few, many or name a class of expanded clone.

TRBV2	.	.	TRBJ1-1	TGTGCCAGCAGTGAGAGGCTCTTGAACACTGAAGCTTTCTTT	CASSERLLNTEAFF
TRBV5-6	.	.	TRBJ1-1	TGTGCCAGCAGCTACGGGGGGAGGGGACTAAACACTGAAGCTTTCTTT	CASSYGGRGLNTEAFF
TRBV28	.	many	TRBJ2-3	TGTGCCAGCAGACCGACCCCTGTGGGTGGCGGAGATACGCAGTATTTT	CASRPTPVGGGDTQYF
TRBV29-1	TRBD1	few	TRBJ2-3	TGCAGCGTAGCGGGACAGGGGGCGACAGATACGCAGTATTTT	CSVAGQGATDTQYF
TRBV7-3	.	.	TRBJ2-4	TGTGCCAGCAGCCCCGGGGCTTGGGACATTCAGTACTTC	CASSPGAWDIQYF
TRBV5-6	.	few	TRBJ1-1	TGTGCCAGCAGCTTGGGACAGGTAACTGAAGCTTTCTTT	CASSLGQVTEAFF
TRBV28	.	many	TRBJ2-5	TGTGCCAGCAGTTTAGAGGGAGAGACCCAGTACTTC	CASSLEGETQYF
TRBV6-1	TRBD1	many	TRBJ1-5	TGTGCCAGCAGTGAACAGGGGGCTGGCAATCAGCCCCAGCATTTT	CASSEQGAGNQPQHF
TRBV7-8	.	few	TRBJ2-7	TGTGCCAGCAGCTTATGGAGTTCCGACGAGCAGTACTTC	CASSLWSSDEQYF
TRBV7-8	.	many	TRBJ2-3	TGTGCCAGCAGCCCCCCGGAGGATACGCAGTATTTT	CASSPPEDTQYF
TRBV7-3	.	many	TRBJ1-1	TGTGCCAGCAGCTTAAGCGGGACGCCAGTCGGAGGGGCTTTCTTT	CASSLSGTPVGGAFF
TRBV7-7	TRBD2	many	TRBJ2-1	TGTGCTAGCAGTTTAGCGGGAGCACCCTACAATGAGCAGTTCTTC	CASSLAGAPYNEQFF
TRBV27	TRBD2	many	TRBJ2-7	TGTGCCAGCAGTTTACCCCTGACTAGCGGGAGGGCCGGCGAGCAGTACTTC	CASSLPLTSGRAGEQYF
TRBV6-2/TRBV6-3	.	many	TRBJ2-2	TGTGCCAGCAGTTACGCGGGATACACCGGGGAGCTGTTTTTT	CASSYAGYTGELFF
TRBV6-1	TRBD1	many	TRBJ2-7	TGTGCCAGCAGCCCAGGGGGCTACGAGCAGTACTTC	CASSPGGYEQYF
TRBV28	.	many	TRBJ1-5	TGTGCCAGCAGACTCGGGAGTTATAGCAATCAGCCCCAGCATTTT	CASRLGSYSNQPQHF
TRBV28	.	many	TRBJ1-2	TGTGCCAGCAGCCTAATAATCGCAGGGCGTGGTGGCTACACCTTC	CASSLIIAGRGGYTF
TRBV7-2	.	few	TRBJ2-7	TGTGCCAGCAGCTTAGTAACAGGGCTGATTGTTCCCTACGAGCAGTACTTC	CASSLVTGLIVPYEQYF
TRBV2	TRBD1	many	TRBJ1-1	TGTGCCAGCAGTCGGGGGACAGTCCAAATGAACACTGAAGCTTTCTTT	CASSRGTVQMNTEAFF
TRBV5-1	.	.	TRBJ2-5	TGCGCCAGCAGCTTGGTGTCTCTGACGGGAGAGACCCAGTACTTC	CASSLVSLTGETQYF
TRBV6-1	.	many	TRBJ2-5	TGTGCCAGCAAGGTCTCGGCGGGTCTCCAAGAGACCCAGTACTTC	CASKVSAGLQETQYF
TRBV18	.	.	TRBJ1-5	TGTGCCAGCTCACCTTCAGGTTCTAGCAATCAGCCCCAGCATTTT	CASSPSGSSNQPQHF
TRBV19	.	.	TRBJ1-2	TGTGCCAGTAGTATAGATGGGGTTGTCGACTACACCTTC	CASSIDGVVDYTF
TRBV20-1	.	.	TRBJ2-1	TGCAGTGCGCGGATAGCCAGCTCCTACAATGAGCAGTTCTTC	CSARIASSYNEQFF
TRBV28	TRBD2	many	TRBJ2-3	TGTGCCAGCAGTTTACGCCCTAGCGGAGGCACAGATACGCAGTATTTT	CASSLRPSGGTDTQYF
TRBV7-2	TRBD2	.	TRBJ2-7	TGCGCCAGCAGCCCCTGGATTAGCGGGACCATCTACGAGCAGTACTTC	CASSPWISGTIYEQYF
TRBV29-1	.	few	TRBJ1-2	TGCAGCGCCGCGGCGGGATACGGCTACACCTTC	CSAAAGYGYTF
TRBV28	.	.	TRBJ1-5	TGTGCCACCCAAGTGCGTCCATATAAGGCTCAGCCCCAGCATTTT	CATQVRPYKAQPQHF
TRBV5-4	TRBD1	.	TRBJ2-1	TGTGCCAGCAGCTTGGTCGGGGGACAGGGGTACAATGAGCAGTTCTTC	CASSLVGGQGYNEQFF
TRBV2	.	few	TRBJ2-7	TGTGCCAGCAGATTTTTGGAAGAGGGGCTCTACGAGCAGTACTTC	CASRFLEEGLYEQYF
TRBV9	TRBD1	.	TRBJ1-3	TGTGCCAGCGGGACACAGGGGGAGGACACCATATATTTT	CASGTQGEDTIYF